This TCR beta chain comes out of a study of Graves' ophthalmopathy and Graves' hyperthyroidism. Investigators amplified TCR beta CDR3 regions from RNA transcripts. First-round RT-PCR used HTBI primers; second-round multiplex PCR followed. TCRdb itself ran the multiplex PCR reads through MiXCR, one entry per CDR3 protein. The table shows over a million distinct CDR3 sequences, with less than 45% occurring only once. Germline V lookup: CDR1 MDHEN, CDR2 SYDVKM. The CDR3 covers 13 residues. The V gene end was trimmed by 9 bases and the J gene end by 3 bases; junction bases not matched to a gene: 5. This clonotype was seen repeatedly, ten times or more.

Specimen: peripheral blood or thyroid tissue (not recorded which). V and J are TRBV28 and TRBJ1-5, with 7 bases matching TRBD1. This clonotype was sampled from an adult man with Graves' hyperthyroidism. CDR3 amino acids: CASEDRNNQPQHF. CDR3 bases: TGTGCCAGTGAGGACAGGAACAATCAGCCCCAGCATTTT.